The T cell receptor beta chain under discussion was sequenced for a study of blood T cells in healthy people across ages. Study-wide background: About one barcoded beta molecule per two T cells was captured by template switching.

At least 6 micrograms of total RNA were extracted per sample. PCR was performed a second time for about 7 to 11 cycles using a sample-barcoded 5' primer and a J-beta primer mix. TCRdb passed the 5' RACE reads through MiXCR, listing each CDR3 protein once. The profile shows 1.5 million to 2 million distinct CDR3 sequences, 28% of them singletons. V lost 5 bases to trimming and J lost 0 bases, with 9 bases between them. The CDR3 is made up of 14 amino acids. From germline, CDR1 is SGHRS and CDR2 YFSETQ. The clonotype was recovered from a woman aged 30 to 39 in good health. This chain connects TRBV5-1 to TRBJ2-1, with D possibly being TRBD2 (5 bases). The sample comprised blood. The CDR3 coding sequence is TGCGCCAGCAGTGGGAGTATCTCCTACAATGAGCAGTTCTTC. Its protein product is CASSGSISYNEQFF.